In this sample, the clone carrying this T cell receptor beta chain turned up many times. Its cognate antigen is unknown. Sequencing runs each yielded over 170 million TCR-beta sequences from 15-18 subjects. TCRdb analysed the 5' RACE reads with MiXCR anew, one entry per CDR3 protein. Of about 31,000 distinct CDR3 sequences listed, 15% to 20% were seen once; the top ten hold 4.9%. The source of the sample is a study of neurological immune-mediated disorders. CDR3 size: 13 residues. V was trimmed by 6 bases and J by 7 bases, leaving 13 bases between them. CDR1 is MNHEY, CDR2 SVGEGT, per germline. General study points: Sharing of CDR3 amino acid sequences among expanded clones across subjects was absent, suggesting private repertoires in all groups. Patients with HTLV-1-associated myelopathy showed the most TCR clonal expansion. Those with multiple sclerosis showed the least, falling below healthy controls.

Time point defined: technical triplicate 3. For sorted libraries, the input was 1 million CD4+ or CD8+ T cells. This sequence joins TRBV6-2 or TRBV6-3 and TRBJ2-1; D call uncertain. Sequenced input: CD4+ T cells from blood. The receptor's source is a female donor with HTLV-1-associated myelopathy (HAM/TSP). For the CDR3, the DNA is TGTGCCAGCAGCTCGGTGTTTGGTAATGAGCAGTTCTTC. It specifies CASSSVFGNEQFF.